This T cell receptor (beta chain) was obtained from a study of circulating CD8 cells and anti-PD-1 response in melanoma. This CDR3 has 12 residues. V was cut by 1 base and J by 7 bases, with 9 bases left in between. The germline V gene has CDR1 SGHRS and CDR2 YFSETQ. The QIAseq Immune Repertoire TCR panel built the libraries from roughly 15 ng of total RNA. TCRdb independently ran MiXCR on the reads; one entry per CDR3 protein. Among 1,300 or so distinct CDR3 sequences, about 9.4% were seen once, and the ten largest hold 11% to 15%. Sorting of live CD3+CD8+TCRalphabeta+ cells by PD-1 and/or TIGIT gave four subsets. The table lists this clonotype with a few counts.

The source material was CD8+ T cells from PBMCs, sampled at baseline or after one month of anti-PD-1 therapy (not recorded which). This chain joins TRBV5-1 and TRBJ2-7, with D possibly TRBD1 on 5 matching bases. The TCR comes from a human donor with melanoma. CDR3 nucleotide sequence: TGCGCCAGCAGCTTGCAGGGTTTAGAGCAGTACTTC. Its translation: CASSLQGLEQYF.